The clone carrying this TCR beta chain was picked up one time. The antigen remains unidentified. V dropped 2 bases and J dropped 6; count of bases not matched to a gene: 6. Germline CDR1 is SEHNR and CDR2 is FQNEAQ (reference sequence). The CDR3 consists of 15 residues. The sample comes from a study of shared clonotypes between healthy human individuals. Study overall: The donor pool was made up of two women and a few men aged 18 to 49.

Using about 220 ng DNA, 32,000 or so T cell genomes, the sorted-subset replicate PCRs were run. As processed by the authors: ImmunoSEQ sequences covered only the junction and lacked quality scores; filtering therefore differed. Method: immunoSEQ multiplex PCR; TCRdb's copy keeps in-frame clones and lacks some. V, J and clone size reflect that table, while D and trimming were determined from the DNA. The repertoire includes just over 2,000,000 clones, around 95% of them detected once, and more than 0.1% sits in the top ten. Notes on the study in general: Naive CD4 clonotypes were shared across a few donors at around 5%.

The rearrangement links TRBV7-9 to TRBJ2-1; 8 positions match TRBD2. Sequenced input: naive CD4+ T cells sorted from blood. Subset noted: CD45RA+ positively selected. The receptor was isolated from a man younger than 30 in good health. The chain's CDR3 is CASSLLRREVNEQFF. CDR3 sequence (DNA): TGTGCCAGCAGCTTATTGCGGCGGGAGGTCAATGAGCAGTTCTTC.